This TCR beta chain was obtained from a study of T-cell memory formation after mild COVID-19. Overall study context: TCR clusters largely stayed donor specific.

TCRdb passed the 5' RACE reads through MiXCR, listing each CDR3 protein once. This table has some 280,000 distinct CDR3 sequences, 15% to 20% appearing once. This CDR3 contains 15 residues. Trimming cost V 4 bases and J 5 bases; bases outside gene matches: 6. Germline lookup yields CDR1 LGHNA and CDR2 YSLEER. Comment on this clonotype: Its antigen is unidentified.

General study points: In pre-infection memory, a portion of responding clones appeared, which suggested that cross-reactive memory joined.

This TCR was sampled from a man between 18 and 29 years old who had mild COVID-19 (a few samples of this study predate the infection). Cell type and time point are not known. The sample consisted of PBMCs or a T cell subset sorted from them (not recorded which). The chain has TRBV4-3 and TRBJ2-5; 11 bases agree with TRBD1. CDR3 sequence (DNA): TGCGCCAGCAGCCTAGGGACAGGGGGATGGGAGACCCAGTACTTC. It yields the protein CASSLGTGGWETQYF.